These 12 T cell receptor beta chains came from one sample sequenced in a study of cytotoxic CD8 clonotypes in ibrutinib-treated CLL. Produced via immunoSEQ multiplex PCR; TCRdb's table is partial and in-frame only. The table shows nearly 100,000 clones, with 70% to 85% occurring only once. The sequencing here drew on PBMCs, taken after 12 months of ibrutinib treatment. The receptors derive from a human donor with chronic lymphocytic leukemia.

The chain joins TRBV7-8 to TRBJ2-7; 10 positions match TRBD1. With 5 bases clipped from V and 6 bases from J, the junction kept 16 bases outside the gene matches. The CDR3 has 17 amino acids. The V gene's germline CDR1 is SGHVS and CDR2 FQNEAQ. CDR3 in amino acids: CASSPPYRDRGLVEQYF. Written as DNA, the CDR3 is TGTGCCAGCAGCCCTCCCTACCGGGACAGGGGTTTGGTCGAGCAGTACTTC.

V is TRBV9 and J is TRBJ2-3; D possibly corresponds to TRBD2 (7 bases). This CDR3 region has 14 residues. Trimming pared 6 bases from V and 4 bases from J, leaving 15 bases between. Germline assignment: CDR1 SGDLS and CDR2 YYNGEE. As DNA, the CDR3 is TGTGCCAGCAAAACGGGGGGCGTGGCAGATACGCAGTATTTT. It encodes CASKTGGVADTQYF.

This clone was counted once. The chain links TRBV4-1 to TRBJ1-2, with TRBD1 matching over 7 bases. With 3 bases clipped from V and 5 bases from J, the junction kept 6 bases outside the gene matches. The CDR3 totals 14 residues. Germline CDR1 reads MGHRA; CDR2 reads YSYEKL. CDR3 nucleotides: TGCGCCAGCAGCCACCCCGGGACAGTATATGGCTACACCTTC. It codes for CASSHPGTVYGYTF.

J is TRBJ2-2 and V is TRBV4-2, with 9 nucleotides matching TRBD2. The junction had 5 bases not matched to a gene; V was cut back by 4 bases and J by 5 bases. The CDR3 has 15 amino acids. Germline V gene data show CDR1 as LGHNA and CDR2 as YNFKEQ. The CDR3 protein is CASSRVAGATGELFF. For the CDR3, the DNA is TGTGCCAGCAGCCGGGTAGCGGGGGCTACCGGGGAGCTGTTTTTT.

Only one count was recorded for this clone. The rearrangement joins TRBV9 to TRBJ2-6; TRBD1 might be the D (6 bases). V dropped 3 bases and J dropped 3 bases, with 13 bases sitting between them. Germline values: CDR1 SGDLS, CDR2 YYNGEE. This CDR3 is built from 16 residues. The CDR3 loop is CASSAPPGVGANVLTF. CDR3 in DNA: TGTGCCAGCAGCGCACCGCCAGGGGTTGGGGCCAACGTCCTGACTTTC.

The V and J genes are TRBV2 and TRBJ2-6, with 9 bases identical to TRBD1. CDR1 is SNHLY and CDR2 is FYNNEI in the germline V gene. Trimming at V came to 5 bases and at J to 4 bases, leaving 9 bases not matched to a gene. The CDR3 contains 17 residues. The CDR3 bases are TGTGCCAGCAGTCGAAGCACAGGGGGCGCGGGGGCCAACGTCCTGACTTTC. It yields the protein CASSRSTGGAGANVLTF.

The J gene is TRBJ1-1, the V gene TRBV5-1, with D perhaps TRBD1 (6 bases). The CDR3 is 14 amino acids. The germline V gene has CDR1 SGHRS and CDR2 YFSETQ. V was shortened by 4 bases and J by 3 bases, with 13 bases between the two germline ends. Here the CDR3 reads CASSPGGADTEAFF. CDR3 DNA sequence: TGCGCCAGCAGCCCCGGGGGCGCCGACACTGAAGCTTTCTTT. The full variable domain, in which reference TRBV5-1 and TRBJ1-1 provide the parts outside the CDR3, is KAGVTQTPRYLIKTRGQQVTLSCSPISGHRSVSWYQQTPGQGLQFLFEYFSETQRNKGNFPGRFSGRQFSNSRSEMNVSTLELGDSALYLCASSPGGADTEAFFGQGTRLTVV.

The chain couples TRBV6-1 to TRBJ1-5; 10 bases agree with TRBD1. The CDR3 is 15 amino acids. Germline lookup yields CDR1 MNHNS and CDR2 SASEGT. V lost 5 bases, J lost 2 bases, and 3 bases stayed unmatched. CDR3 in amino acids: CASSTGTGGNQPQHF. CDR3 coding DNA: TGTGCCAGCAGTACCGGGACAGGGGGCAATCAGCCCCAGCATTTT.

The chain uses TRBV6-1 and TRBJ1-1; 8 positions match TRBD1. The CDR3 contains 14 residues. Germline loops: CDR1 MNHNS, CDR2 SASEGT. V gave up 7 bases and J gave up 0 bases; unmatched junction bases: 4. The CDR3 here is CASTADRVNTEAFF. The CDR3 bases are TGTGCCAGCACTGCGGACAGGGTGAACACTGAAGCTTTCTTT.

The V call is TRBV11-3, the J call TRBJ2-2, with no clear D. V was clipped by 0 bases and J by 0 bases, with 11 bases between them. There are 17 residues in the CDR3. Germline CDR1 reads SGHNT; CDR2 reads YENEEA. The CDR3 DNA follows: TGTGCCAGCAGCTTAGATTTAAAATCACCGAACACCGGGGAGCTGTTTTTT. Encoded protein: CASSLDLKSPNTGELFF.

This chain uses TRBV2 with TRBJ2-1; 7 bases fit TRBD2. Per the germline V gene, CDR1 is SNHLY and CDR2 is FYNNEI. There are 14 residues in the CDR3. V shed 6 bases, J shed 1 base, and the junction held 3 bases outside the gene matches. The CDR3, as DNA: TGTGCCAGCAGGCTCGGGGGGTCCTACAATGAGCAGTTCTTC. Its translation is CASRLGGSYNEQFF.

V is TRBV6-1 and J is TRBJ1-2, with 9 bases identical to TRBD1. V lost 4 bases, J lost 3 bases, and 9 bases stayed unmatched. The CDR3 sequence is 16 residues long. Looked up from germline, CDR1 is MNHNS and CDR2 is SASEGT. The DNA for the CDR3 is TGTGCCAGCAGTGGGGAAAGACAGGGGGAGGACTATGGCTACACCTTC. The encoded protein is CASSGERQGEDYGYTF.